A single sample gave rise to the 3 T cell receptor beta chains below, sequenced in a study of blood T cell repertoires in COVID-19. TCRdb's table, derived via immunoSEQ multiplex PCR, lists solely in-frame clones and lacks some. This table holds 200,000 or so clones, approximately 84% found once. The sequencing sample was made of peripheral blood. These receptors originate from a human donor with acute or convalescent COVID-19. The donor label of this sample is uncertain.

The rearrangement links TRBV27 to TRBJ2-6; D is ambiguous. V lost 0 bases and J lost 2, with 11 bases in between. This CDR3 has 17 residues. Germline CDR1 and CDR2: MNHEY and SMNVEV (reference sequence). CDR3 in amino acids: CASSLSWQNPGANVLTF. CDR3 bases: TGTGCCAGCAGTTTATCGTGGCAGAACCCTGGGGCCAACGTCCTGACTTTC.

The chain is built from TRBV27 and TRBJ2-2; 9 nucleotides match TRBD2. The V segment lost 4 bases and the J segment 5 bases; nucleotides outside the gene matches: 5. This CDR3 has 15 residues. CDR1 MNHEY and CDR2 SMNVEV come from the germline V gene (reference sequence). In DNA, the CDR3 is TGTGCCAGCAGTTCTGGACTAGCGAGGACCGGGGAGCTGTTTTTT. It yields the protein CASSSGLARTGELFF.

The chain is built from TRBV19 and TRBJ1-5; possible D gene TRBD1, 5 bases. CDR1 is LNHDA, CDR2 SQIVND, per germline (reference sequence). The CDR3 totals 15 residues. Trimming stripped 8 bases from V and 0 bases from J, with 14 bases between. CDR3 in amino acids: CASGAGTYSNQPQHF. The CDR3 region has the DNA TGTGCCAGTGGCGCAGGGACTTATAGCAATCAGCCCCAGCATTTT.